These T cell receptor beta chains were read from a single sample in a study of T cells after yellow fever vaccination. TCRdb recomputed calls from the 5' RACE reads with MiXCR, one row per CDR3 protein. The data show around 230,000 distinct CDR3 sequences, approximately 6.3% seen once. The material was CD4+ T cells sorted from PBMCs, obtained on the day of the yellow fever booster vaccination. These receptors came from a man aged 25 to 45 who received the YFV17D yellow fever vaccine. CDR3s include the opening cysteine and the closing phenylalanine or tryptophan. A D gene is named only where the DNA matches it firmly. Where a row states a size, it is once, few, many or the class of an expanded clone; other rows omit it.

TRBD2	TRBV7-2	TRBJ2-2	many	CASIEGSGSVGELFF	TGTGCCAGCATAGAGGGAAGCGGGAGTGTCGGGGAGCTGTTTTTT
NA	TRBV5-1	TRBJ1-4	NA	CASKIGPSQQHEKLFF	TGCGCCAGCAAAATCGGACCCTCACAGCAGCATGAAAAACTGTTTTTT
NA	TRBV5-8	TRBJ2-1	few	CASSLAMSPGNEQFF	TGTGCCAGCAGCTTGGCCATGTCCCCGGGCAATGAGCAGTTCTTC
TRBD2	TRBV24-1	TRBJ2-1	few	CATSDSRTSGRGNHNEQFF	TGTGCCACCAGTGATTCCCGGACTAGCGGGAGGGGAAACCACAATGAGCAGTTCTTC
NA	TRBV7-8	TRBJ2-3	NA	CASSLPSPSAADTQYF	TGTGCCAGCAGCTTACCAAGCCCATCAGCGGCAGATACGCAGTATTTT
NA	TRBV28	TRBJ2-7	NA	CATVLAGSYEQYF	TGTGCCACAGTGCTTGCGGGCTCCTACGAGCAGTACTTC
NA	TRBV11-2	TRBJ2-3	few	CASSPGLLTDTQYF	TGTGCCAGCAGCCCGGGACTCCTCACAGATACGCAGTATTTT
TRBD1	TRBV27	TRBJ2-1	NA	CASNPPGQGLNEQFF	TGTGCCAGCAACCCGCCGGGACAGGGTCTCAATGAGCAGTTCTTC
NA	TRBV19	TRBJ1-1	few	CASTPFGWGRDDTEAFF	TGTGCCAGTACCCCCTTTGGTTGGGGGCGGGACGACACTGAAGCTTTCTTT
NA	TRBV10-3	TRBJ2-3	many	CAIGLDDTQYF	TGTGCCATCGGCCTTGATGATACGCAGTATTTT
NA	TRBV4-2	TRBJ2-4	few	CASSQDRGRGTPGIQYF	TGTGCCAGCAGCCAAGATCGAGGCAGGGGCACGCCCGGCATTCAGTACTTC
TRBD1	TRBV29-1	TRBJ2-1	many	CSYLRGQGAISGRNEQFF	TGCAGCTACCTGAGGGGACAGGGGGCCATAAGCGGGAGGAATGAGCAGTTCTTC
NA	TRBV20-1	TRBJ2-1	NA	CSARNPGPNNEQFF	TGCAGTGCTAGGAATCCGGGACCAAACAATGAGCAGTTCTTC
NA	TRBV29-1	TRBJ2-7	NA	CGVRAGSASYEQYF	TGCGGCGTACGGGCGGGTTCCGCCTCCTACGAGCAGTACTTC
NA	TRBV5-1	TRBJ2-3	many	CASSLQDSTDTQYF	TGCGCCAGCAGCTTGCAAGACAGCACAGATACGCAGTATTTT
NA	TRBV4-1	TRBJ2-5	few	CASSLSGTEEETQYF	TGCGCCAGCAGCCTTTCCGGGACGGAGGAAGAGACCCAGTACTTC
NA	TRBV27	TRBJ2-7	few	CASSSRPAHEQYF	TGTGCCAGCAGCTCTCGTCCGGCCCACGAGCAGTACTTC
TRBD2	TRBV18	TRBJ2-3	few	CASSATSGTTTDTQYF	TGTGCCAGCTCCGCGACTAGCGGGACGACCACAGATACGCAGTATTTT
NA	TRBV20-1	TRBJ1-4	NA	CSARDDGGPDEKLFF	TGCAGTGCTAGAGATGATGGGGGCCCGGATGAAAAACTGTTTTTT
NA	TRBV10-2	TRBJ2-7	NA	CASSVLGSGYEQYF	TGCGCCAGCAGTGTGCTGGGGTCGGGATACGAGCAGTACTTC
NA	TRBV4-2	TRBJ2-1	many	CASSQEVAGIYNEQFF	TGTGCCAGCAGCCAAGAGGTTGCGGGAATCTACAATGAGCAGTTCTTC
NA	TRBV4-2	TRBJ2-5	NA	CASSQEPRDETQYF	TGTGCCAGCAGCCAAGAGCCCAGGGATGAGACCCAGTACTTC
NA	TRBV10-3	TRBJ2-7	NA	CAISERGYEQYF	TGTGCCATCAGTGAGCGGGGCTACGAGCAGTACTTC
TRBD1	TRBV7-2	TRBJ2-7	NA	CASSWGTTGAYEQYF	TGTGCCAGCAGCTGGGGGACGACAGGGGCCTACGAGCAGTACTTC
NA	TRBV28	TRBJ2-4	few	CASSARQSRNIQYF	TGTGCCAGCAGCGCGCGACAGTCGAGAAACATTCAGTACTTC
NA	TRBV29-1	TRBJ2-1	few	CSYLMRSYNEQFF	TGCAGCTACCTGATGCGCTCCTACAATGAGCAGTTCTTC
NA	TRBV6-2/TRBV6-3	TRBJ1-4	NA	CASSLDGFNEKLFF	TGTGCCAGCAGTCTCGACGGATTTAATGAAAAACTGTTTTTT
TRBD1	TRBV7-9	TRBJ1-4	few	CASSSDRATNEKLFF	TGTGCCAGCAGCTCCGACAGGGCAACTAATGAAAAACTGTTTTTT
TRBD2	TRBV6-2/TRBV6-3	TRBJ2-1	NA	CASSYSKIFSSGGSNEQFF	TGTGCCAGCAGTTACTCGAAAATCTTCAGTAGCGGGGGCTCCAATGAGCAGTTCTTC
TRBD1	TRBV12-3/TRBV12-4	TRBJ2-3	NA	CASSPTTGGSTDTQYF	TGTGCCAGCAGCCCCACGACAGGGGGAAGCACAGATACGCAGTATTTT
NA	TRBV28	TRBJ2-7	few	CASGNSYEQYF	TGTGCCAGCGGCAACTCCTACGAGCAGTACTTC
NA	TRBV20-1	TRBJ2-3	many	CSAPSGADTQYF	TGCAGTGCCCCTTCTGGGGCAGATACGCAGTATTTT
TRBD1	TRBV20-1	TRBJ2-2	many	CSAKRPGGSGELFF	TGCAGTGCAAAACGCCCAGGGGGCTCCGGGGAGCTGTTTTTT
NA	TRBV20-1	TRBJ2-5	NA	CSARDRGIGHQETQYF	TGCAGTGCTAGAGATCGAGGGATAGGTCACCAAGAGACCCAGTACTTC
NA	TRBV5-1	TRBJ2-5	NA	CASSKPIQGITETQYF	TGCGCCAGCAGCAAGCCCATACAGGGCATAACAGAGACCCAGTACTTC
NA	TRBV5-1	TRBJ1-2	many	CASSLDATSPYGYTF	TGCGCCAGCAGCTTGGACGCCACGTCGCCCTATGGCTACACCTTC
TRBD1	TRBV5-1	TRBJ2-1	NA	CASSLEGAVGNEQFF	TGCGCCAGCAGCTTGGAGGGGGCTGTGGGCAATGAGCAGTTCTTC
TRBD2	TRBV4-2	TRBJ2-1	NA	CASSQDGAGAYNEQFF	TGTGCCAGCAGCCAAGACGGAGCGGGGGCCTACAATGAGCAGTTCTTC
TRBD2	TRBV5-5	TRBJ2-3	NA	CASNGLAGGRTDTQYF	TGTGCCAGCAACGGACTAGCGGGAGGTAGGACAGATACGCAGTATTTT
TRBD1	TRBV10-3	TRBJ2-2	many	CAIRDGTGITGELFF	TGTGCCATCAGGGACGGGACAGGGATCACCGGGGAGCTGTTTTTT
NA	TRBV7-3	TRBJ2-1	many	CASSSQPGVLRVEQFF	TGTGCCAGCAGCTCCCAGCCGGGAGTCCTCCGAGTGGAGCAGTTCTTC
TRBD2	TRBV11-2	TRBJ2-2	many	CASSPGTSGRIGELFF	TGTGCCAGCAGCCCGGGGACTAGCGGGAGGATAGGAGAGCTGTTTTTT
NA	TRBV20-1	TRBJ2-7	many	CSAPKFGENYEQYF	TGCAGTGCTCCCAAATTCGGTGAAAACTACGAGCAGTACTTC
TRBD2	TRBV20-1	TRBJ2-3	NA	CSAMRLAGVDTQYF	TGCAGTGCAATGAGACTAGCGGGAGTAGATACGCAGTATTTT
NA	TRBV20-1	TRBJ2-1	few	CSARDLLGSDEQFF	TGCAGTGCTAGAGATCTCCTTGGGTCGGATGAGCAGTTCTTC
NA	TRBV6-5	TRBJ2-7	many	CASSSPGTYEQYF	TGTGCCAGCAGTTCCCCGGGCACCTACGAGCAGTACTTC
NA	TRBV18	TRBJ2-5	few	CASSHARPGTYQETQYF	TGTGCCAGCTCTCATGCCAGGCCCGGGACTTACCAAGAGACCCAGTACTTC
NA	TRBV20-1	TRBJ2-7	many	CSAPRDGLNYEQYF	TGCAGTGCCCCAAGGGACGGCCTCAACTACGAGCAGTACTTC
NA	TRBV10-3	TRBJ2-1	few	CAIRLDTYNEQFF	TGTGCCATCCGACTAGACACCTACAATGAGCAGTTCTTC